This T cell receptor (beta chain) was captured in a study of spatial heterogeneity in lung cancer. Study summary: Raw reads contained each unique TCR and UMI combination more than ten times on average.

Sample time point: sample taken at primary tumor resection. The V gene lost 4 bases and the J gene lost 4 bases, with 8 bases spanning the gap. This CDR3 spans 12 amino acids. Looked up from germline, CDR1 is SGHRS and CDR2 is YFSETQ. This clonotype was observed at least ten times. The library was built for alpha chains, so this beta chain is an off-target read and its size means little. TCRdb used MiXCR to reprocess the 5' RACE reads, holding one entry per CDR3 protein. Found here are around 14,000 distinct CDR3 sequences, just over 3.5% of them singletons; the top ten hold around a tenth. Sequenced here: normal lung tissue next to the tumor, sampled at surgery. This chain connects TRBV5-1 to TRBJ1-2, with a tentative D call TRBD1 (5 bases). The source of this sequence is a male donor with early-stage non-small cell lung cancer. The CDR3 DNA sequence: TGCGCCAGCAGCCACGACAGCTATGGCTACACCTTC. It codes for CASSHDSYGYTF.